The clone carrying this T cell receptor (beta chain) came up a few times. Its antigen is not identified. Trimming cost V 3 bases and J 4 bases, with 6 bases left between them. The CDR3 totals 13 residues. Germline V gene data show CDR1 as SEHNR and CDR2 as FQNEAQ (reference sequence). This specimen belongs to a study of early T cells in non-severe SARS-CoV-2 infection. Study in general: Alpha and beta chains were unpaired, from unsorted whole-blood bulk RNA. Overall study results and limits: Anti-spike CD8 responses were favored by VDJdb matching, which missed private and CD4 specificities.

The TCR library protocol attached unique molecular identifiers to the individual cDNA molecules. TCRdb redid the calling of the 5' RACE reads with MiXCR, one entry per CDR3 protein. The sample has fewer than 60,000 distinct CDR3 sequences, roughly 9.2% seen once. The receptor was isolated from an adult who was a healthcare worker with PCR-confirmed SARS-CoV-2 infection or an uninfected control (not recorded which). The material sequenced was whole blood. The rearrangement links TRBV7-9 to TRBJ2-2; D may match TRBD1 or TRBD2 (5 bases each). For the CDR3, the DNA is TGTGCCAGCAGCTTCGGGACCACCGGGGAGCTGTTTTTT. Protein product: CASSFGTTGELFF. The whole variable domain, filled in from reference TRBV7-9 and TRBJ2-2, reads DTGVSQNPRHKITKRGQNVTFRCDPISEHNRLYWYRQTLGQGPEFLTYFQNEAQLEKSRLLSDRFSAERPKGSFSTLEIQRTEQGDSAMYLCASSFGTTGELFFGEGSRLTVL.